This record concerns one T cell receptor beta chain sequence. Trimming took 10 bases from V and 3 from J; bases not matched to a gene: 11. CDR1 and CDR2 from the germline V gene are LNHDA and SQIVND (reference sequence). CDR3 length equals 15 residues. The sample is drawn from a study of T cells in Graves' hyperthyroidism and ophthalmopathy. RNA transcripts were the template for amplifying TCR beta CDR3 regions. Researchers ran a first-round RT-PCR on the TCR CDR3 using the HTBI primer set. TCRdb re-analysed the multiplex PCR reads in MiXCR, keeping a single row per CDR3 protein. The data contain about 690,000 distinct CDR3 sequences, 15% to 20% of them singletons.

This sequence joins TRBV19 and TRBJ2-2; 7 bases fit TRBD2. This receptor was obtained from a man between 45 and 60 years old with Graves' hyperthyroidism. Material for sequencing was blood. CDR3 nucleotide sequence: TGTGCCACCAGAGGGGCGGGAGTTCACACCGGGGAGCTGTTTTTT. Translation: CATRGAGVHTGELFF.